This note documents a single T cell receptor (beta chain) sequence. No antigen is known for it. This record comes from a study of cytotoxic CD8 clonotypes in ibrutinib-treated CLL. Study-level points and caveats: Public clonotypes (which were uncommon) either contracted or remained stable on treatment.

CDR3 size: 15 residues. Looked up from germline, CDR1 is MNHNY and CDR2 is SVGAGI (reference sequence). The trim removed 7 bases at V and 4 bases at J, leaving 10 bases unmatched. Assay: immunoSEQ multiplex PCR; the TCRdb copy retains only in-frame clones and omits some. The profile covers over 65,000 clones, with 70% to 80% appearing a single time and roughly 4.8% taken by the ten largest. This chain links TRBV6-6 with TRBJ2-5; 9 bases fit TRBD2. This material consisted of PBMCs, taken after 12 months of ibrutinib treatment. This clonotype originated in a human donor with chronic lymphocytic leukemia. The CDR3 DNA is TGTGCCAGCACCCGCCGAGGAGCGGGGGGAGAGACCCAGTACTTC. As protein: CASTRRGAGGETQYF.